This T cell receptor (beta chain) was documented in a study of shared T cell receptors in the human thymus. Generated by immunoSEQ multiplex PCR, the TCRdb table keeps only in-frame clones and is missing some. This table has 720,000 or so clones, approximately 83% appearing once. This CDR3 has 17 residues. V lost 1 base, J lost 1 base, and 16 bases lay in between. Germline lookup yields CDR1 SGHTA and CDR2 FQGNSA. This sample was shared with a second study, whose subject was human thymus T cells.

The V and J genes are TRBV7-2 and TRBJ2-5; D is perhaps TRBD2 (7 bases). Sequencing was performed on thymocytes. The origin of this receptor is a girl in the first two years of life with a congenital heart defect. CDR3 coding DNA: TGTGCCAGCAGCTTAGGTGGCGGGGGCTCCCTCCAAGAGACCCAGTACTTC. Encoded protein: CASSLGGGGSLQETQYF.